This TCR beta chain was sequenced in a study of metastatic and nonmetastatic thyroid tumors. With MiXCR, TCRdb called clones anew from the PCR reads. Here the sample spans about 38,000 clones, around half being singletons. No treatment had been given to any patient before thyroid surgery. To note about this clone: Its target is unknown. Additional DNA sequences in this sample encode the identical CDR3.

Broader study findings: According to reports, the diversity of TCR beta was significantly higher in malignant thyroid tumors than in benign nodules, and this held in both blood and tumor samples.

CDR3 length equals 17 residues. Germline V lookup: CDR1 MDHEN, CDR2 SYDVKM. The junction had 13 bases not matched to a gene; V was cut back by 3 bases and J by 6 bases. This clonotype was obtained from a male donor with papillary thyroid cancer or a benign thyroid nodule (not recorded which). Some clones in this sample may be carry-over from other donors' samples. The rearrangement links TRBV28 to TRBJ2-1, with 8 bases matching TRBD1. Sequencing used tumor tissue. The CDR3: CASSFARRTGNRNEQFF. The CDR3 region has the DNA TGTGCCAGCAGTTTTGCCCGACGGACAGGGAACCGCAATGAGCAGTTCTTC.